This T cell receptor beta chain is drawn from a study of relationships among human T cell subsets. Overall study findings and caveats: No significant subset differences appeared in V, D, J use, CDR3 length or N-additions. Substantial CDR3 sharing among Th1, Th2 and regulatory cells suggested stochastic fate choice.

From mRNA, alpha and beta CDR3 regions were amplified using semiquantitative ARM-PCR. ARM-PCR used tagged nested gene-specific primers, then communal superprimers for exponential amplification. TCRdb fed the multiplex PCR reads into MiXCR, producing one record per CDR3 protein. This table has more than 13,000 distinct CDR3 sequences, about 60% appearing once. Regulatory T cells were selected from positively selected CD4+ cells using anti-CD25 beads. Trimming took 3 bases from V and 0 from J, leaving 12 bases between them. Per germline, CDR1 DFQATT and CDR2 SNEGSKA (reference sequence). This CDR3 contains 15 residues. Notes on this clonotype: Its target is not known.

This sequence was found in a man aged 40-55 years in good health. The V gene is TRBV20-1, the J gene TRBJ2-1; no reliable D call. Source material: Tregs sorted from blood. The CDR3 sequence is CSASMGESSYNEQFF. The CDR3 DNA is TGCAGTGCTAGTATGGGTGAAAGCTCCTACAATGAGCAGTTCTTC.